These T cell receptor beta chains were read from a single sample in a study of blood T cell repertoires in COVID-19. Generated by immunoSEQ multiplex PCR, the TCRdb table keeps only in-frame clones and is missing some. In the table there are about 220,000 clones, roughly 83% of which are singletons. Sequenced material: PBMCs or T cells enriched from blood (not recorded which). Receptors were obtained from a woman between 35 and 50 years old with acute COVID-19. Both conserved end residues are part of each CDR3. D genes are given only for firm matches. The size entry is marked missing in some rows and otherwise reads once, few, many or a size class.

D,size,J,V,CDR3,DNA
TRBD2,-,TRBJ2-2,TRBV29-1,CSVEGLAGGPAGELFF,TGCAGCGTTGAGGGACTAGCGGGAGGGCCCGCCGGGGAGCTGTTTTTT
TRBD2,-,TRBJ2-5,TRBV6-2/TRBV6-3,CASSYSGLVKETQYF,TGTGCCAGCAGTTACTCGGGACTAGTAAAAGAGACCCAGTACTTC
-,-,TRBJ2-2,TRBV30,CAWSVGSGTGELFF,TGTGCCTGGAGTGTTGGTAGCGGCACCGGGGAGCTGTTTTTT
-,-,TRBJ2-1,TRBV21-1,CASSKTRTGGEQGEFF,TGTGCCAGCAGCAAAACAAGGACAGGGGGCGAACAAGGTGAGTTCTTC
-,once,TRBJ2-1,TRBV3-1/TRBV3-2,CASSHTRNEQFF,TGTGCCAGCAGCCACACCAGGAATGAGCAGTTCTTC
TRBD2,once,TRBJ2-5,TRBV29-1,CSVGRLAGGIKETQYF,TGCAGCGTAGGCCGGCTAGCGGGAGGGATTAAAGAGACCCAGTACTTC
TRBD1,-,TRBJ2-1,TRBV19,CASSQGQGRAYNEQFF,TGTGCCAGTAGCCAAGGACAGGGAAGGGCCTACAATGAGCAGTTCTTC
-,once,TRBJ1-1,TRBV4-2,CASSQVYSNTEAFF,TGTGCCAGCAGCCAAGTCTACTCGAACACTGAAGCTTTCTTT
TRBD2,-,TRBJ2-1,TRBV29-1,CSVEARLAGGPGTVNEQFF,TGCAGCGTTGAAGCCCGGCTAGCGGGAGGGCCAGGGACTGTAAATGAGCAGTTCTTC
-,-,TRBJ1-2,TRBV7-9,CASSITGTHYGYTF,TGTGCCAGCAGCATCACCGGGACACACTATGGCTACACCTTC